The text below deals with one TCR beta chain. This receptor's antigen is unknown. No base quality information exists; no much larger clone differs at one position. The CDR3 measures 15 amino acids from cysteine to phenylalanine. CDR3 DNA only is kept here, 45 bases in frame from base 1. Trimming costs V 0 bases and J 0 bases, and their ends lie 9 bases apart. CDR1 is given as GTSNPN and CDR2 as SVGIG, both from the germline V gene (reference sequence). The cohort consisted of fewer than 700 healthy bone marrow donors. At the time of sampling, all cohort members were nominally healthy, though unrecorded immune exposures were likely present. CMV serostatus was recorded as positive for 289 and negative for about 55% of the roughly 670 cohort members, whereas no CMV serostatus was recorded for the donor in question. Each donor provided a peripheral blood sample, and peripheral blood mononuclear cells were used for TCR beta sequencing. The Qiagen DNeasy Blood Extraction Kit was used to extract genomic DNA from the blood cell samples.

This sample was taken from a study of cytomegalovirus exposure and HLA in healthy donors (dated by TCRdb to the late 2010s). About the investigation overall: In an earlier analysis of 450 to 750 of the donors, 276 Gb of sequence data and approximately 120 million unique TCR beta sequences from roughly 200 million T cells were reported. An early release covering over 500 HLA-typed donors comprised around 300 gigabases of sequencing data and roughly 85 million unique TCR sequences. Of the roughly 430 genotyped donors, 65% to 90% fell in the genetic ancestry cluster associated with self-reported Caucasian donors. The study aimed to test whether cataloging public T cell receptors could reveal signatures of past pathogen exposure. The study profiled the T cell repertoires of more than 500 subjects by immunosequencing and related them to cytomegalovirus serostatus. Along with the roughly 610-subject first cohort, a separate validation cohort of around 120 different subjects was used. High-throughput TCR immunosequencing, statistical association of individual TCRs with disease status, and machine learning were combined to predict cytomegalovirus infection status. To study patterns of TCR occurrence, a later analysis re-analyzed previously published TCR beta repertoires from 500 to 850 donors and added high-resolution HLA genotyping. The later analysis used no new phenotypic data to find candidate immune exposures, relying instead on TCR beta sequences and their occurrence across donors. In an earlier analysis of 550 to 700 of the donors, high-throughput TCR beta sequencing was used to judge whether each TCR beta V gene segment behaved as functional or pseudogenic. Alongside the repertoire data, information on donor age, sex, ethnicity and CMV serostatus was compiled. A later genetic analysis used genome-wide SNP genotypes for about 65% of the roughly 670 donors, treating that subset as a discovery cohort. All discovery cohort repertoires had been generated on a single sequencing platform. HLA typing covered class I and class II loci at four-digit resolution. Typing coverage differed by locus: A, B, C, DRB1 and DQB1 were typed in roughly 620-640 donors, DQA1 in about 500, DPA1 in approximately 600, and DPB1 in just under 490. Four to six DR-DQ haplotypes were handled as single units for association and clustering, since linkage in the cohort was strong. Among about 370 genotyped donors of the cohort, an average of roughly 230,000 unique TCR beta nucleotide sequences was sequenced per donor, of which about 18% were non-productive.

Libraries were constructed by the immunoSEQ multiplex PCR assay. The multiplex PCR relied on a mix of 60 forward primers for TCR Vbeta segments and 13 reverse primers for TCR Jbeta segments. The CDR3 region of rearranged TCR beta genes was amplified from genomic DNA by a multiplex PCR assay. The Illumina HiSeq System was used to sequence the amplified TCR beta libraries as 87-base-pair reads. The study's own analysis went as follows. In a later analysis, about 80 million unique TCR beta chains were counted across the 500 to 850 repertoires, and roughly 11 million of these chains were shared by at least two donors. Raw reads were error-corrected and collapsed into unique sequences with a nearest-neighbor algorithm that merged closely related sequences to remove PCR and sequencing errors. To assign V, D and J gene segments, CDR3 sequences were aligned to IMGT reference sequences. For a sequence to be retained, a match of at least six nucleotides was required to both a V gene segment and a J gene segment. Rearrangements were called productive when the CDR3 lacked stop codons and stayed in frame with V and J; all others were non-productive. Following IMGT convention, CDR3 was defined as the stretch from the second conserved V-encoded cysteine up to the conserved J-encoded phenylalanine. Sequences without an unambiguous match to a single V gene segment were excluded from the earlier analysis of 500 to 700 of the donors. In an earlier analysis of several hundred of the donors, a V segment was called functional when productive rearrangements were above 56.7%, and segregating when the standard deviation between donors exceeded 5%. A statistical classification framework was built to diagnose cytomegalovirus status from the catalog of TCR beta chain sequences. V and J gene assignment, in a later analysis, came from comparing TCR nucleotide sequences with IMGT/GENE-DB human TR gene sequences. In a later analysis, CDR3 sequences and most-parsimonious VDJ recombination scenarios were assigned using the TCRdist pipeline. A later analysis defined each TCR beta chain by its CDR3 amino acid sequence plus V-gene family, and excluded reads lacking a unique V-gene family. As a way to deal with suspected cross-contamination and a sequencing artifact, a later analysis dropped 500 to 700 nucleotide sequences that were highly shared and had low generation probability. For each public chain, a later analysis derived a clonal expansion index from normalized ranks of inferred template counts within each repertoire. A later analysis computed generation probabilities with a VDJ recombination model fitted to out-of-frame rearrangements, and checked the results against IGoR. Hypergeometric tests were used in a later analysis to score TCR-TCR, TCR-HLA and TCR-CMV co-occurrence, with a repertoire-size bias correction applied to the TCR pairs. In a later analysis, false discovery rates were estimated by permuting HLA or CMV assignments 20 times. A later analysis grouped co-occurring TCRs with DBSCAN, adding TCRdist sequence similarity when clustering within HLA-allele-positive subsets. Repertoires with fewer than 30,000 or more than 120,000 public chains, plus five repertoires with anomalous nucleotide sharing, were excluded from co-occurrence clustering. In TCRdb, the immuneACCESS table is reduced to in-frame sequences with V and J assigned. These tables do not hold every clone; where another copy was compared, an unresolved V gene accounts for under half, and the others remain unexplained. That table supplies the V and J calls and clone size; D and trimming were determined from the DNA. The sample table lists some 170,000 clones, 65% to 75% of them with a count of one. The top ten clonotypes cover around 2.3% of the sample.

Points the paper makes about the study in general: Some IMGT-functional V segments, including TRBV6-2 and TRBV6-3, could not be told apart with the 87-base-pair reads, so those segments were excluded. Because counts were too low, seventeen rarely observed V segments, including chromosome 9 orphons, were excluded from the earlier analysis of fewer than 650 of the donors. A later analysis associated approximately 17,000 TCR beta sequences with specific HLA alleles at a false discovery rate of 0.05. The classifier was reported to diagnose cytomegalovirus status with high specificity and sensitivity in both the original cohort and the validation cohort. V-gene and J-gene trimming of TCR beta chains was associated with a missense DCLRE1C variant in a later genetic analysis, and the association was replicated in an independent cohort. Strong co-occurrence of HLA alleles, especially DR and DQ, made assigning TCR associations to individual alleles difficult. Several of the top co-occurrence clusters appeared to be linked to parvovirus B19, influenza, CMV and Epstein-Barr virus, according to a later analysis. A cluster of highly shared sequence variants was judged likely to be a technical artifact of the sequencing pipeline. Compared with equally common non-associated chains, HLA-associated TCR beta chains in a later analysis were more clonally expanded and had lower generation probabilities. Sequencing depth was assumed to be roughly uniform across donors in the presence/absence analyses, though that assumption may not hold. For the cohort, immune exposure information was limited to CMV serostatus. A later analysis found that most CMV-associated TCR beta chains appeared HLA-restricted, with HLA associations seemingly driven largely by CMV exposure. In the study, 150 to 200 TCR beta chains were listed as associated with cytomegalovirus. In a later analysis, the rate of TCR association differed among HLA loci, with DRB1 alleles having the most associated TCRs and HLA-C alleles having the fewest. Most TCR sequences were observed very rarely across donors, whereas some public TCRs were present in many individuals. Three of the identified cytomegalovirus-associated TCR beta chains were confirmed in vitro to be specific for cytomegalovirus antigens. It was suggested by the authors that the approach could potentially be generalized to other disease states and immunological phenotypes. The cohort was sequenced for TCR beta chains only, and without alpha or paired-chain data the features that could be detected were limited. Correlated functional status among segregating V segments might reflect linkage disequilibrium, but an unknown experimental factor could not be ruled out. Because some donors lacked HLA typing at each locus, the association tests relied only on the typed subset. Compared with the roughly 700-donor mean, donors in an Asian-associated ancestry cluster had fewer N-insertions in productive TCRs, according to a later genetic analysis. A further reported finding was that TCR beta sequences accurately predicted the HLA-A and HLA-B alleles for most subjects in the first cohort. An earlier analysis of around 540 of the donors showed that most TCR beta V segments appeared in productive rearrangements either about 87% or about 30% of the time, which broadly matched IMGT annotations.

The sequence came from a human donor in good health. Sequences were obtained from PBMCs. The receptor chain draws on TRBV30 and TRBJ2-1; tentative D gene TRBD2, with 6 bases matching. The DNA sequence is TGTGCCTGGAGTGTAGGGGACTCCTCCTACAATGAGCAGTTCTTC. This encodes CAWSVGDSSYNEQFF.